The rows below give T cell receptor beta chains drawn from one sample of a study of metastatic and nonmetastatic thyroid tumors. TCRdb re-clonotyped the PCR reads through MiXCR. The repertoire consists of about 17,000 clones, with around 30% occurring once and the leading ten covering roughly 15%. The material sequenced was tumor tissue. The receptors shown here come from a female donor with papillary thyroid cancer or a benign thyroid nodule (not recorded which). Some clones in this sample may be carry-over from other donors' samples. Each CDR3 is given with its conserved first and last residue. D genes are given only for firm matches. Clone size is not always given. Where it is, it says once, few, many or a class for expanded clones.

cdr3_aa: CSAYTVADTQYF
cdr3_nt: TGCAGCGCCTATACAGTAGCAGATACGCAGTATTTT
v_call: TRBV29-1
clone_size: many
d_call: -
j_call: TRBJ2-3

cdr3_aa: CASSEAYRGYTF
cdr3_nt: TGTGCCAGCAGTGAGGCCTACCGGGGCTACACCTTC
v_call: TRBV6-1
clone_size: -
d_call: -
j_call: TRBJ1-2

cdr3_aa: CASSTKDGRQETQYF
cdr3_nt: TGTGCCAGCAGCACAAAGGACGGCAGACAAGAGACCCAGTACTTC
v_call: TRBV6-1
clone_size: -
d_call: -
j_call: TRBJ2-5

cdr3_aa: CASSYSAGQGRYEQYF
cdr3_nt: TGTGCCAGCAGTTACTCTGCTGGACAGGGCCGTTACGAGCAGTACTTC
v_call: TRBV6-7
clone_size: many
d_call: TRBD1
j_call: TRBJ2-7

cdr3_aa: CASSPTGAQGYEQYF
cdr3_nt: TGTGCCAGCAGTCCGACAGGGGCCCAGGGGTACGAGCAGTACTTC
v_call: TRBV2
clone_size: medium-sized
d_call: TRBD1
j_call: TRBJ2-7

cdr3_aa: CASGLTVNTEAFF
cdr3_nt: TGTGCCAGCGGTTTGACAGTGAACACTGAAGCTTTCTTT
v_call: TRBV2
clone_size: medium-sized
d_call: -
j_call: TRBJ1-1

cdr3_aa: CASSWGGGSYEQYF
cdr3_nt: TGCGCCAGCAGCTGGGGGGGAGGTTCCTACGAGCAGTACTTC
v_call: TRBV5-1
clone_size: medium-sized
d_call: TRBD2
j_call: TRBJ2-7

cdr3_aa: CASSTDLVQDTQYF
cdr3_nt: TGTGCCAGCAGCACAGACCTAGTGCAGGATACGCAGTATTTT
v_call: TRBV6-2/TRBV6-3
clone_size: -
d_call: -
j_call: TRBJ2-3

cdr3_aa: CASSYLGGGTEAFF
cdr3_nt: TGTGCCAGCAGTTACCTAGGGGGCGGGACTGAAGCTTTCTTT
v_call: TRBV6-5
clone_size: -
d_call: TRBD1
j_call: TRBJ1-1

cdr3_aa: CAWSTGGGGYEQYF
cdr3_nt: TGTGCCTGGAGTACTGGAGGAGGAGGCTACGAGCAGTACTTC
v_call: TRBV30
clone_size: -
d_call: -
j_call: TRBJ2-7

cdr3_aa: CASSFGTGSEQYF
cdr3_nt: TGTGCCAGCAGTTTTGGGACAGGGTCCGAGCAGTACTTC
v_call: TRBV6-2/TRBV6-3
clone_size: many
d_call: TRBD1
j_call: TRBJ2-7

cdr3_aa: CSATGLGEADTQYF
cdr3_nt: TGCAGTGCTACGGGACTAGGGGAGGCAGATACGCAGTATTTT
v_call: TRBV20-1
clone_size: many
d_call: TRBD2
j_call: TRBJ2-3

cdr3_aa: CATSDWQGSFGELFF
cdr3_nt: TGTGCCACCAGTGATTGGCAGGGGTCTTTCGGGGAGCTGTTTTTT
v_call: TRBV24-1
clone_size: few
d_call: -
j_call: TRBJ2-2

cdr3_aa: CSASLRDLGPQHF
cdr3_nt: TGCAGTGCTAGCTTAAGGGACCTTGGGCCCCAGCATTTT
v_call: TRBV20-1
clone_size: -
d_call: -
j_call: TRBJ1-5

cdr3_aa: CASMVASRAYEQYF
cdr3_nt: TGTGCCAGCATGGTGGCTAGCAGGGCCTACGAGCAGTACTTC
v_call: TRBV6-1
clone_size: -
d_call: -
j_call: TRBJ2-7

cdr3_aa: CSARDDGGNTEAFF
cdr3_nt: TGCAGTGCTAGAGATGATGGGGGGAACACTGAAGCTTTCTTT
v_call: TRBV20-1
clone_size: -
d_call: -
j_call: TRBJ1-1

cdr3_aa: CASSQGTRNSPLHF
cdr3_nt: TGTGCCAGCAGCCAAGGGACAAGGAATTCACCCCTCCACTTT
v_call: TRBV3-1
clone_size: few
d_call: -
j_call: TRBJ1-6

cdr3_aa: CASLSAAGRYVPTPFF
cdr3_nt: TGTGCCAGCCTATCCGCAGCGGGCCGGTACGTACCGACCCCGTTCTTC
v_call: TRBV27
clone_size: few
d_call: -
j_call: TRBJ2-1

cdr3_aa: CSARDGGVSDTQYF
cdr3_nt: TGCAGTGCTAGAGATGGCGGGGTATCAGATACGCAGTATTTT
v_call: TRBV20-1
clone_size: many
d_call: -
j_call: TRBJ2-3

cdr3_aa: CASSQDSGGFTDTQYF
cdr3_nt: TGTGCCAGCAGTCAAGACTCGGGGGGATTTACAGATACGCAGTATTTT
v_call: TRBV12-3/TRBV12-4
clone_size: many
d_call: TRBD2
j_call: TRBJ2-3

cdr3_aa: CSARVLLAGENEQFF
cdr3_nt: TGCAGTGCTAGAGTCCTACTAGCGGGAGAGAATGAGCAGTTCTTC
v_call: TRBV20-1
clone_size: many
d_call: TRBD2
j_call: TRBJ2-1

cdr3_aa: CASSGSGTESSYEQYF
cdr3_nt: TGTGCCAGCAGTGGTTCCGGGACAGAGAGCTCCTACGAGCAGTACTTC
v_call: TRBV6-1
clone_size: few
d_call: TRBD1
j_call: TRBJ2-7

cdr3_aa: CASSLISDYNEQFF
cdr3_nt: TGTGCCAGCAGCTTAATAAGTGACTACAATGAGCAGTTCTTC
v_call: TRBV11-2
clone_size: many
d_call: -
j_call: TRBJ2-1

cdr3_aa: CASSLVVGAIQETQYF
cdr3_nt: TGTGCCAGCAGCTTGGTGGTCGGGGCCATCCAAGAGACCCAGTACTTC
v_call: TRBV5-6
clone_size: -
d_call: -
j_call: TRBJ2-5

cdr3_aa: CAAGWDTQYF
cdr3_nt: TGTGCCGCAGGGTGGGATACGCAGTATTTT
v_call: TRBV27
clone_size: -
d_call: -
j_call: TRBJ2-3

cdr3_aa: CASSQDGRGPNEKLFF
cdr3_nt: TGCGCCAGCAGCCAAGATGGCAGGGGCCCTAATGAAAAACTGTTTTTT
v_call: TRBV4-1
clone_size: many
d_call: -
j_call: TRBJ1-4

cdr3_aa: CSARGGMNTEAFF
cdr3_nt: TGCAGTGCTAGGGGCGGAATGAACACTGAAGCTTTCTTT
v_call: TRBV20-1
clone_size: -
d_call: -
j_call: TRBJ1-1

cdr3_aa: CSARNRENNSPLHF
cdr3_nt: TGCAGTGCTAGGAACAGAGAGAATAATTCACCCCTCCACTTT
v_call: TRBV20-1
clone_size: -
d_call: -
j_call: TRBJ1-6

cdr3_aa: CASSLGVGGRDVEQYF
cdr3_nt: TGCGCCAGCAGCTTAGGGGTTGGCGGGAGGGACGTCGAGCAGTACTTC
v_call: TRBV11-2
clone_size: once
d_call: TRBD2
j_call: TRBJ2-7

cdr3_aa: CASSRKPQETQYF
cdr3_nt: TGTGCCAGCTCACGTAAGCCCCAGGAGACCCAGTACTTC
v_call: TRBV18
clone_size: -
d_call: -
j_call: TRBJ2-5

cdr3_aa: CATSVVLAGEGDEQFF
cdr3_nt: TGTGCCACCAGTGTCGTACTAGCGGGAGAAGGCGATGAGCAGTTCTTC
v_call: TRBV24-1
clone_size: many
d_call: TRBD2
j_call: TRBJ2-1

cdr3_aa: CAWSVSGTAYEQYF
cdr3_nt: TGTGCCTGGAGTGTCTCCGGGACAGCCTACGAGCAGTACTTC
v_call: TRBV30
clone_size: few
d_call: TRBD1
j_call: TRBJ2-7

cdr3_aa: CASSKQGAGTGELFF
cdr3_nt: TGTGCCAGCAGCAAACAGGGGGCGGGCACCGGGGAGCTGTTTTTT
v_call: TRBV2
clone_size: many
d_call: TRBD1
j_call: TRBJ2-2